This TCR beta chain was sequenced during a study of early T cells in non-severe SARS-CoV-2 infection. The overall study: With bulk RNA from unsorted whole blood as input, sequencing yielded unpaired chains.

Trimming left V 4 bases short and J 2 bases short, with 11 bases between. CDR1 and CDR2 from the germline V gene are GTSNPN and SVGIG (reference sequence). This CDR3 contains 13 residues. Individual cDNA molecules received unique molecular identifiers during library preparation. TCRdb re-analysed the 5' RACE reads in MiXCR, keeping a single row per CDR3 protein. The repertoire has tens of thousands of distinct CDR3 sequences, 9.5% to 15% of them found once; the top ten carry over 3%. The chain combines TRBV30 with TRBJ1-1, with D unresolved. This clonotype originated in an adult who was a healthcare worker with PCR-confirmed SARS-CoV-2 infection or an uninfected control (not recorded which). The sample taken for sequencing was whole blood. The CDR3 bases are TGTGCCTGGATTGGGCAGATAAACACTGAAGCTTTCTTT. Translating gives CAWIGQINTEAFF.